This T cell receptor (beta chain) was observed in a study of OX40 agonist ivuxolimab in advanced cancers. On this clone itself: What it binds is unknown.

People who had autoimmune disease history or systemic immunosuppression were excluded. Study outcomes and limitations: It was not determined which antigens were specifically recognized by the peripheral T cells that had undergone clonal expansion. Relative to CD4+, CD8+ T cells held more expanded clones on average.

Per germline, CDR1 SGHRS and CDR2 YFSETQ. CDR3 length equals 15 residues. V lost 6 bases, J lost 0 bases, and 12 bases lay in between. TCRdb's table, derived via immunoSEQ multiplex PCR, lists solely in-frame clones and lacks some. The profile covers over 85,000 clones, with about 90% appearing a single time and more than 5.5% taken by the ten largest. The sequenced sample was CD4+ or CD8+ T cells sorted from blood, obtained in a trial of the OX40 agonist ivuxolimab. The chain uses TRBV5-1 and TRBJ1-4; the D is unclear. The sequence came from an adult with an advanced solid tumor such as melanoma, head and neck, liver or kidney cancer. For the CDR3, the DNA is TGCGCCAGCATGCCCTGGGGATCAACTAATGAAAAACTGTTTTTT. Translated: CASMPWGSTNEKLFF. Full variable domain (outside the CDR3, taken from reference TRBV5-1 and TRBJ1-4): KAGVTQTPRYLIKTRGQQVTLSCSPISGHRSVSWYQQTPGQGLQFLFEYFSETQRNKGNFPGRFSGRQFSNSRSEMNVSTLELGDSALYLCASMPWGSTNEKLFFGSGTQLSVL.